The entry below gives a single TCR beta chain sequence along with its context. CDR3 length equals 15 residues. V lost 1 base and J 6 bases, leaving 15 bases between the germline ends. This specimen belongs to a study of blood T cell repertoires in COVID-19. Study-level information: From the United States, Italy and Spain came samples of acute and convalescent COVID-19. T cells, B-cell-depleted T cells, or PBMCs supplied cDNA or gDNA.

Original analysis: Reference gene primer amplification yielded estimated nucleated cell counts. Clones were read by immunoSEQ multiplex PCR, and TCRdb kept only the in-frame ones, dropping some. The V and J calls and clone size come from that table; D and trimming were worked out from the DNA. Among about 330,000 clones listed, 80% to 90% were seen once. This receptor was taken from a woman aged 45-59 years with acute or convalescent COVID-19. Sequencing was carried out using peripheral blood. This sequence joins TRBV23-1 and TRBJ1-1; D ambiguous. TRBV23-1 belongs to the ORF category, with a function that is uncertain. This CDR3 is CASSQFLCEFSEAFF. The CDR3 DNA is TGCGCCAGCAGTCAATTCCTGTGCGAGTTTTCTGAAGCTTTCTTT.